This is a list of T cell receptor beta chains from one sample in a study of blood T cell repertoires in COVID-19. Clones were sequenced by immunoSEQ multiplex PCR, and TCRdb holds only the in-frame ones, with some missing. The table records 200,000 or so clones, roughly 79% of them present only once. The sample comprised peripheral blood. The origin of the receptors is a man in his 60s with active or convalescent COVID-19. Both conserved end residues are part of each CDR3. The D gene is left open where the match is weak. The size field is filled for only some rows; it gives once, few, many or a size class.

V gene: TRBV30
D gene: NA
J gene: TRBJ1-6
clone size: many
CDR3 DNA: TGTGCCTGGACCCCCCAGAGAGGACAGATAACACCCCTCCACTTT
CDR3 protein: CAWTPQRGQITPLHF

V gene: TRBV9
D gene: NA
J gene: TRBJ2-7
clone size: once
CDR3 DNA: TGTGCCAGCAGCGTAGCGAACCAGGGCGAGCAGTACTTC
CDR3 protein: CASSVANQGEQYF

V gene: TRBV6-5
D gene: TRBD1
J gene: TRBJ2-3
clone size: NA
CDR3 DNA: TGTGCCAGCCGGGGACAGGCTACAGATACGCAGTATTTT
CDR3 protein: CASRGQATDTQYF

V gene: TRBV19
D gene: NA
J gene: TRBJ2-1
clone size: NA
CDR3 DNA: TGTGCCAGTAGTGGGGGGTTTGCTGAGCAGTTCTTC
CDR3 protein: CASSGGFAEQFF

V gene: TRBV27
D gene: TRBD1
J gene: TRBJ2-5
clone size: NA
CDR3 DNA: TGTGCCAGCAGTTCTTGGACAGGGGGGACGGAGACCCAGTACTTC
CDR3 protein: CASSSWTGGTETQYF

V gene: TRBV9
D gene: TRBD1
J gene: TRBJ2-5
clone size: NA
CDR3 DNA: TGTGCCAGCAGCGCCTCGGGACAGCAAGAGACCCAGTACTTC
CDR3 protein: CASSASGQQETQYF

V gene: TRBV7-8
D gene: NA
J gene: TRBJ2-6
clone size: NA
CDR3 DNA: TGTGCCAGCAGCTTAGGAGGGACTGCGGGACTCTCTGGGGCCAACGTCCTGACTTTC
CDR3 protein: CASSLGGTAGLSGANVLTF

V gene: TRBV6-2/TRBV6-3
D gene: NA
J gene: TRBJ2-3
clone size: NA
CDR3 DNA: TGTGCCAGCAGTTACGCGGATAGGGATACGCAGTATTTT
CDR3 protein: CASSYADRDTQYF

V gene: TRBV5-1
D gene: TRBD2
J gene: TRBJ2-5
clone size: NA
CDR3 DNA: TGCGCCAGCAGCTCGGGACTAGCTCCAGAGACCCAGTACTTC
CDR3 protein: CASSSGLAPETQYF

V gene: TRBV7-9
D gene: TRBD1
J gene: TRBJ2-1
clone size: NA
CDR3 DNA: TGTGCCAGCAGCCGGGACAGGAGATCCAATGAGCAGTTCTTC
CDR3 protein: CASSRDRRSNEQFF

V gene: TRBV4-3
D gene: NA
J gene: TRBJ1-4
clone size: NA
CDR3 DNA: TGCGCCAGCAGCCAACTAACCGGGTCCCAGGGCGAAAAACTGTTTTTT
CDR3 protein: CASSQLTGSQGEKLFF

V gene: TRBV14
D gene: NA
J gene: TRBJ2-2
clone size: NA
CDR3 DNA: TGTGCCAGCAGCCAATTGGGCGGAGGAAGGCACACCGGGGAGCTGTTTTTT
CDR3 protein: CASSQLGGGRHTGELFF

V gene: TRBV6-2/TRBV6-3
D gene: NA
J gene: TRBJ2-7
clone size: NA
CDR3 DNA: TGTGCCAGCAGTTCCTCCGGGACTTGGTACGAGCAGTACTTC
CDR3 protein: CASSSSGTWYEQYF